The 27 T cell receptor beta chains below come from one sample, sequenced in a study of OX40 agonist ivuxolimab in advanced cancers. Assay used: immunoSEQ multiplex PCR; TCRdb lists only in-frame clones, some missing. The table lists 25,000 to 35,000 clones, almost 85% of them singletons. This sample comprised CD4+ or CD8+ T cells sorted from blood, obtained in a trial of the OX40 agonist ivuxolimab. Every receptor here comes from an adult with an advanced solid tumor such as melanoma, head and neck, liver or kidney cancer.

This chain connects TRBV11-3 to TRBJ2-2; TRBD1 or TRBD2 may be the D gene (5 bases each). Germline V lookup: CDR1 SGHNT, CDR2 YENEEA. V lost 4 bases to trimming and J lost 3 bases, with 12 bases between them. The CDR3 is 15 amino acids. CDR3 protein: CASSSFGAYTGELFF. CDR3 in DNA: TGTGCCAGCAGCTCCTTCGGGGCATACACCGGGGAGCTGTTTTTT.

The chain links TRBV4-3 to TRBJ2-1, with D maybe TRBD1 (5 bases). The CDR3 length is 13 residues. Per the germline V gene, CDR1 is LGHNA and CDR2 is YSLEER. V lost 2 bases to trimming and J lost 6 bases, with 8 bases between them. CDR3 in amino acids: CASSQLQVNEQFF. DNA of the CDR3: TGCGCCAGCAGCCAATTACAGGTCAATGAGCAGTTCTTC.

V is TRBV18 and J is TRBJ2-7; 7 nucleotides match TRBD1. The germline V gene has CDR1 KGHSH and CDR2 LQKENI. The ends lost 6 bases at V and 4 bases at J; junction bases unmatched: 15. The CDR3 has 16 residues. For the CDR3, the DNA is TGTGCCAGCTCTACCTTGGCCGGGACAGCTCTATACGAGCAGTACTTC. The encoded protein is CASSTLAGTALYEQYF.

This clone is medium-sized (0.01 to 0.1%) within its sample. The J gene is TRBJ2-5, the V gene TRBV19; D perhaps matches TRBD2 (5 bases). Per germline, CDR1 LNHDA and CDR2 SQIVND (reference sequence). This CDR3 has 13 amino acids. Trimming stripped 3 bases from V and 5 bases from J, with 10 bases between. The CDR3 coding sequence is TGTGCCAGTAGTATTCCTAGCAGGGAGACCCAGTACTTC. Translation gives CASSIPSRETQYF.

This chain joins TRBV5-4 and TRBJ2-1; 8 bases agree with TRBD1. V shed 2 bases, J shed 5 bases, and the junction held 6 bases outside the gene matches. CDR3 size: 15 residues. Germline V CDR1 and CDR2: SGHNT, YYREEE (reference sequence). In nucleotides, the CDR3 is TGTGCCAGCAGCTTCGAACAGGGGGGAAACAATGAGCAGTTCTTC. Its translation is CASSFEQGGNNEQFF.

The chain couples TRBV28 to TRBJ2-1; 9 nucleotides agree with TRBD2. Germline V lookup: CDR1 MDHEN, CDR2 SYDVKM. The J segment lost 6 bases and the V segment lost 6 bases, leaving 12 bases of the junction unmatched. The CDR3 is made up of 16 amino acids. CDR3 protein: CASSYAAGGPINEQFF. As DNA, the CDR3 is TGTGCCAGCAGCTACGCCGCGGGGGGGCCTATCAATGAGCAGTTCTTC.

The chain joins TRBV11-2 to TRBJ2-7, with TRBD2 matching 7 bases. The CDR3 covers 16 residues. In germline, CDR1 is SGHAT, CDR2 FQNNGV. V shed 0 bases and J 1 base; nucleotides not matched to a gene: 6. The CDR3 is CASSLDLGGGSYEQYF. In nucleotides, the CDR3 is TGTGCCAGCAGCTTAGATCTGGGGGGGGGATCCTACGAGCAGTACTTC.

The J gene is TRBJ2-5, the V gene TRBV6-6; D is perhaps TRBD1 (5 bases). The V gene lost 4 bases and the J gene lost 2 bases, with 11 bases spanning the gap. This CDR3 contains 14 residues. Per germline, CDR1 MNHNY and CDR2 SVGAGI (reference sequence). CDR3 region: CASSSWKGQETQYF. The CDR3, as DNA: TGTGCCAGCAGTTCCTGGAAGGGGCAAGAGACCCAGTACTTC.

The chain is built from TRBV11-2 and TRBJ2-7, with TRBD1 matching over 10 bases. The CDR3 extends over 14 amino acids. Germline CDR1 and CDR2: SGHAT and FQNNGV. The J segment lost 4 bases and the V segment lost 5 bases, leaving 5 bases of the junction unmatched. The CDR3 DNA is TGTGCCAGCAGCGCGGACAGGGGGACTTACGAGCAGTACTTC. It encodes CASSADRGTYEQYF.

This rearrangement joins TRBV27 to TRBJ1-2, with D hard to call. Germline CDR1 reads MNHEY; CDR2 reads SMNVEV (reference sequence). Deletions cut 5 bases from V and 0 bases from J, with 10 bases between. The length of the CDR3 is 14 residues. The CDR3 here is CASSPITANYGYTF. In nucleotides, the CDR3 is TGTGCCAGCAGTCCGATAACAGCTAACTATGGCTACACCTTC.

This chain links TRBV19 with TRBJ1-5; TRBD1 agrees at 7 bases. The germline gives CDR1 LNHDA, CDR2 SQIVND (reference sequence). The V and J ends lost 7 bases and 6 bases, in that order; junction bases with no gene match: 9. The CDR3 has 14 amino acids. CDR3 in amino acids: CASTRGVRSQPQHF. As DNA, the CDR3 is TGTGCCAGTACCAGGGGGGTACGGAGTCAGCCCCAGCATTTT.

V gene TRBV5-4 combines with J gene TRBJ1-2, with D tentatively TRBD1 (6 bases). The CDR3 runs 15 residues. Per germline, CDR1 SGHNT and CDR2 YYREEE (reference sequence). V gave up 0 bases and J gave up 2 bases, with 11 bases separating them. CDR3 in DNA: TGTGCCAGCAGCTTGGACAGGGTAGGGAACTATGGCTACACCTTC. It is translated as CASSLDRVGNYGYTF.

The chain couples TRBV9 to TRBJ2-5, with TRBD2 identical over 15 bases. This CDR3 contains 18 residues. The germline gives CDR1 SGDLS, CDR2 YYNGEE. The V segment lost 3 bases and the J segment 4 bases; nucleotides outside the gene matches: 10. CDR3: CASSGTSGRAGSGETQYF. CDR3 sequence (DNA): TGTGCCAGCAGCGGGACTAGCGGGAGGGCAGGTTCGGGAGAGACCCAGTACTTC.

This rearrangement joins TRBV27 to TRBJ2-1; D gene unclear. Germline V gene lookup returns CDR1 MNHEY and CDR2 SMNVEV (reference sequence). This CDR3 has 13 amino acids. V gave up 0 bases and J gave up 7 bases, with 7 bases separating them. DNA of the CDR3: TGTGCCAGCAGTTTATCGATCGGGAATGAGCAGTTCTTC. This codes for CASSLSIGNEQFF.

J is TRBJ2-7 and V is TRBV6-5; possibly TRBD1 for D (6 bases). The CDR3 length is 14 residues. Germline V lookup: CDR1 MNHEY, CDR2 SVGAGI. Trimming shortened V by 4 bases and J by 2 bases, and 12 bases separated the two germline ends. The CDR3 sequence: CASSLFGGTYEQYF. Written as DNA, the CDR3 is TGTGCCAGCAGTTTATTTGGGGGCACCTACGAGCAGTACTTC.

The chain carries TRBV5-4 and TRBJ2-3; 9 bases agree with TRBD1. CDR1 is SGHNT and CDR2 is YYREEE in the germline V gene (reference sequence). V shed 1 base and J 4 bases; nucleotides not matched to a gene: 4. The CDR3 extends over 15 amino acids. The CDR3 loop is CASSLRQGGADTQYF. In nucleotides, the CDR3 is TGTGCCAGCAGCTTGAGACAGGGGGGAGCAGATACGCAGTATTTT. The full variable domain, completed using reference TRBV5-4 and TRBJ2-3, is ETGVTQSPTHLIKTRGQQVTLRCSSQSGHNTVSWYQQALGQGPQFIFQYYREEENGRGNFPPRFSGLQFPNYSSELNVNALELDDSALYLCASSLRQGGADTQYFGPGTRLTVL.

The V call is TRBV4-3, the J call TRBJ1-1; the match to TRBD1 covers 7 bases. CDR1 is LGHNA and CDR2 is YSLEER in the germline V gene. J gave up 3 bases and V 4 bases, and 8 bases lay outside the gene matches. The CDR3 consists of 15 residues. Here the CDR3 reads CASSPFIRGDTEAFF. CDR3 DNA: TGCGCCAGCAGCCCTTTTATCAGGGGGGACACTGAAGCTTTCTTT.

This chain links TRBV27 with TRBJ2-3, with 8 positions matching TRBD1. J gave up 6 bases and V 6 bases, and 8 bases lay outside the gene matches. Germline loops: CDR1 MNHEY, CDR2 SMNVEV (reference sequence). The CDR3 is made up of 14 amino acids. CDR3 amino acids: CASRRGTGGDTQYF. CDR3 nucleotides: TGTGCCAGCAGGCGAGGTACAGGGGGGGATACGCAGTATTTT.

The chain joins TRBV7-9 to TRBJ1-1; D is unclear. CDR1 and CDR2 from the germline V gene are SEHNR and FQNEAQ (reference sequence). The CDR3 is 12 residues long. V shed 0 bases and J shed 7 bases, with 6 bases lying between them. The CDR3 is CASSLARFEAFF. The DNA for the CDR3 is TGTGCCAGCAGCTTAGCACGGTTTGAAGCTTTCTTT. Filled out from reference TRBV7-9 and TRBJ1-1, the complete variable domain reads DTGVSQNPRHKITKRGQNVTFRCDPISEHNRLYWYRQTLGQGPEFLTYFQNEAQLEKSRLLSDRFSAERPKGSFSTLEIQRTEQGDSAMYLCASSLARFEAFFGQGTRLTVV.

The V call is TRBV13, the J call TRBJ1-5, with D unresolved. Trimming took 0 bases from V and 3 from J, leaving 6 bases between them. Germline lookup yields CDR1 PRHDT and CDR2 FYEKMQ (reference sequence). This CDR3 region has 14 residues. DNA of the CDR3: TGTGCCAGCAGCTTAGGAAAAACCAATCAGCCCCAGCATTTT. This gives the protein CASSLGKTNQPQHF.

In regard to this clone: The junction does not match germline at one end; this may be a read error. The rearrangement links TRBV19 to TRBJ2-7; D may be TRBD1 (5 bases). Looked up from germline, CDR1 is LNHDA and CDR2 is SQIVND (reference sequence). The CDR3 has 14 amino acids. DNA for the CDR3: TGTGCCAGTAGTATAGATCTTGGGGCTAAGTACCGGTTCTTC. Protein product: CASSIDLGAKYRFF.

The V and J genes are TRBV7-9 and TRBJ2-3, with TRBD2 identical over 9 bases. V lost 5 bases to trimming and J lost 3 bases; unmatched junction nucleotides: 12. CDR1 is SEHNR, CDR2 FQNEAQ, per germline (reference sequence). CDR3 length equals 17 residues. The CDR3 DNA follows: TGTGCCAGCAGCACAATTATAGCGGGAGAGGGTACAGATACGCAGTATTTT. Encoded protein: CASSTIIAGEGTDTQYF.

There are a few counts of this clone. The rearrangement uses TRBV7-3 and TRBJ2-7, with D unclear. This CDR3 spans 11 amino acids. Germline CDR1 reads SGHTA; CDR2 reads FQGTGA. Trimming removed 4 bases at V and 6 bases at J, with 7 bases between. The DNA for the CDR3 is TGTGCCAGCAGCTCCCCCCCCGAGCAGTACTTC. Its protein is CASSSPPEQYF.

Only one count was recorded for this clone. This rearrangement joins TRBV7-3 to TRBJ2-6; TRBD2 matches at 10 bases. V dropped 6 bases and J dropped 0; count of bases not matched to a gene: 5. The germline V gene encodes CDR1 SGHTA and CDR2 FQGTGA. The CDR3 spans 17 residues. The CDR3 spells CASRASGSTSGANVLTF. CDR3 nucleotides: TGTGCCAGCAGAGCTAGCGGGAGCACCTCTGGGGCCAACGTCCTGACTTTC. The variable domain in full, completed from reference TRBV7-3 and TRBJ2-6, reads GAGVSQTPSNKVTEKGKYVELRCDPISGHTALYWYRQSLGQGPEFLIYFQGTGAADDSGLPNDRFFAVRPEGSVSTLKIQRTERGDSAVYLCASRASGSTSGANVLTFGAGSRLTVL.

The chain joins TRBV28 to TRBJ1-1, with TRBD1 as a possible D gene (6 bases). The CDR3 spans 17 residues. Trimming left V 1 base short and J 3 bases short, with 18 bases between. Germline V lookup: CDR1 MDHEN, CDR2 SYDVKM. The CDR3 reads CASSLYRQESTDTEAFF. CDR3 bases: TGTGCCAGCAGTTTATACCGACAGGAGAGTACGGACACTGAAGCTTTCTTT.

The chain links TRBV5-1 to TRBJ2-3, with 9 bases fitting TRBD1. The germline V gene has CDR1 SGHRS and CDR2 YFSETQ. Trimming cost V 4 bases and J 3 bases; bases outside gene matches: 6. The CDR3 length is 15 residues. DNA of the CDR3: TGCGCCAGCAGCATCCGGGACAGGGTAACAGATACGCAGTATTTT. Translated, it gives CASSIRDRVTDTQYF.

The chain links TRBV6-5 to TRBJ2-5; D is possibly TRBD2 (5 bases). The CDR3 extends over 14 amino acids. Trimming cost V 5 bases and J 4 bases, with 14 bases left between them. Per germline, CDR1 MNHEY and CDR2 SVGAGI. The CDR3 nucleotides read TGTGCCAGCAGTGAATTTGGAGGAATAGAGACCCAGTACTTC. It is translated as CASSEFGGIETQYF.